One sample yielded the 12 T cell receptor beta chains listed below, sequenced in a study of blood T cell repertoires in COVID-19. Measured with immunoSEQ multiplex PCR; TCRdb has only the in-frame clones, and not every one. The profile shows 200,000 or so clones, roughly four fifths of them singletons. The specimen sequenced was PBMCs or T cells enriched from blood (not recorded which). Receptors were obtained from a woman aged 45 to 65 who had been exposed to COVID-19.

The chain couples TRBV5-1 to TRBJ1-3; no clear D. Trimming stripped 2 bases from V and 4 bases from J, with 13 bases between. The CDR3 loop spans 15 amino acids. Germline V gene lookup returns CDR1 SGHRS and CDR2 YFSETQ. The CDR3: CASSLFESAGNTIYF. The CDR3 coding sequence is TGCGCCAGCAGCTTATTTGAGTCCGCCGGAAACACCATATATTTT.

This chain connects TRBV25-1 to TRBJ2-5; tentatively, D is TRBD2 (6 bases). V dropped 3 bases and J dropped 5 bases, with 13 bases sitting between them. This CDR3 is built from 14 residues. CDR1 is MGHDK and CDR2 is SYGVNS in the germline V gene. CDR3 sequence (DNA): TGTGCCAGCAGTGATTTTACTAGCAGGGAGACCCAGTACTTC. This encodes CASSDFTSRETQYF. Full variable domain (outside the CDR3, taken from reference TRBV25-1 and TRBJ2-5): EADIYQTPRYLVIGTGKKITLECSQTMGHDKMYWYQQDPGMELHLIHYSYGVNSTEKGDLSSESTVSRIRTEHFPLTLESARPSHTSQYLCASSDFTSRETQYFGPGTRLLVL.

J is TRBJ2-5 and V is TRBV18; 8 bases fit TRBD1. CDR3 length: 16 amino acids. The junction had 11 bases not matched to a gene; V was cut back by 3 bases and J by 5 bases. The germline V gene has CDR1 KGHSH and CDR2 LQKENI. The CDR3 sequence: CASSPDRGGRSETQYF. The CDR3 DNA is TGTGCCAGCTCACCCGACAGGGGAGGTCGGTCGGAGACCCAGTACTTC.

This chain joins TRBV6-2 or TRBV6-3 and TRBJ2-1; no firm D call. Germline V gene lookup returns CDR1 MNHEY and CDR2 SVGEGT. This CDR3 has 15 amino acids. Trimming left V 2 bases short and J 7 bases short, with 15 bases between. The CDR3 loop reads CASSYSPKSINEQFF. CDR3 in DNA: TGTGCCAGCAGTTACAGCCCTAAATCCATTAATGAGCAGTTCTTC.

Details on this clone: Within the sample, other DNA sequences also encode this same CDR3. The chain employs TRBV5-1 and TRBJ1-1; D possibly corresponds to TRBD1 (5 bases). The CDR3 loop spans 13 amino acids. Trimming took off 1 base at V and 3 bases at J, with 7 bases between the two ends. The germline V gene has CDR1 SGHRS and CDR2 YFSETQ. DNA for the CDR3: TGCGCCAGCAGCTTGACAGGAGACACTGAAGCTTTCTTT. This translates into CASSLTGDTEAFF.

CDR3 residues: CASGLVFGQSNYGYTF. The DNA of the CDR3 is TGTGCTAGTGGTTTGGTATTTGGACAGTCTAACTATGGCTACACCTTC. The chain is built from TRBV12-5 and TRBJ1-2; weak D call: TRBD1 (6 bases). V lost 0 bases, J lost 0 bases, and 11 bases lay in between. The CDR3 is 16 residues long. The V gene's germline CDR1 is LGHNT and CDR2 FRNRAP.

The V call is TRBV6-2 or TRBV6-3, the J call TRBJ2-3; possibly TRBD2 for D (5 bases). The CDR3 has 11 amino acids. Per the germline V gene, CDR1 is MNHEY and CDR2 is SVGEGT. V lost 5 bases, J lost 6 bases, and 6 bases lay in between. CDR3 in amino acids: CASSERDTQYF. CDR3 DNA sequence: TGTGCCAGCAGTGAGCGGGATACGCAGTATTTT.

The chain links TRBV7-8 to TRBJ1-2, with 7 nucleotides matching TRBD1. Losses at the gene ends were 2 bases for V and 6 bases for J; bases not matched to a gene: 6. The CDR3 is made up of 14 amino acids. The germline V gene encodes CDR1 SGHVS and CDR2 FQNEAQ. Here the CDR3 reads CASSLHGTENGYTF. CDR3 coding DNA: TGTGCCAGCAGCTTACACGGGACAGAGAATGGCTACACCTTC.

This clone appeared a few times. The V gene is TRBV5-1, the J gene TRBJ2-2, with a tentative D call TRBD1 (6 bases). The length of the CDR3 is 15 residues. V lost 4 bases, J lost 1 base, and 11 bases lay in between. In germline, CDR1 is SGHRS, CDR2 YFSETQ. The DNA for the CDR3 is TGCGCCAGCAGCCCTCTGACAGGGAACACCGGGGAGCTGTTTTTT. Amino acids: CASSPLTGNTGELFF. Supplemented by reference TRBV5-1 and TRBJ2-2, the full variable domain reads KAGVTQTPRYLIKTRGQQVTLSCSPISGHRSVSWYQQTPGQGLQFLFEYFSETQRNKGNFPGRFSGRQFSNSRSEMNVSTLELGDSALYLCASSPLTGNTGELFFGEGSRLTVL.

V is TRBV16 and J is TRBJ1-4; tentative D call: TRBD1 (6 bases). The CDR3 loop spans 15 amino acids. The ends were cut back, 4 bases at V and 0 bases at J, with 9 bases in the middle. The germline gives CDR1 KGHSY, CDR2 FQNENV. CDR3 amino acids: CASSPRQATNEKLFF. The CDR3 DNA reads TGTGCCAGCAGCCCGAGACAGGCAACTAATGAAAAACTGTTTTTT.

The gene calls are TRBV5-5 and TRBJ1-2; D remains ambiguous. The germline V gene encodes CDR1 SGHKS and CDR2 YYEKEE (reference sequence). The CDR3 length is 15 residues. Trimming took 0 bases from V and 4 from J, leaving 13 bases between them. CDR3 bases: TGTGCCAGCAGCTTGGGCGCGGAGATAGCCTATGGCTACACCTTC. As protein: CASSLGAEIAYGYTF.

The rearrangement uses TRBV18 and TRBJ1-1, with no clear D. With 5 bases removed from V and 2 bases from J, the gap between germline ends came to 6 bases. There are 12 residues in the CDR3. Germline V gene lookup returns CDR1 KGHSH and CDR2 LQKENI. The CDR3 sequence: CASSNSNTEAFF. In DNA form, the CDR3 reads TGTGCCAGCTCAAACAGCAACACTGAAGCTTTCTTT.